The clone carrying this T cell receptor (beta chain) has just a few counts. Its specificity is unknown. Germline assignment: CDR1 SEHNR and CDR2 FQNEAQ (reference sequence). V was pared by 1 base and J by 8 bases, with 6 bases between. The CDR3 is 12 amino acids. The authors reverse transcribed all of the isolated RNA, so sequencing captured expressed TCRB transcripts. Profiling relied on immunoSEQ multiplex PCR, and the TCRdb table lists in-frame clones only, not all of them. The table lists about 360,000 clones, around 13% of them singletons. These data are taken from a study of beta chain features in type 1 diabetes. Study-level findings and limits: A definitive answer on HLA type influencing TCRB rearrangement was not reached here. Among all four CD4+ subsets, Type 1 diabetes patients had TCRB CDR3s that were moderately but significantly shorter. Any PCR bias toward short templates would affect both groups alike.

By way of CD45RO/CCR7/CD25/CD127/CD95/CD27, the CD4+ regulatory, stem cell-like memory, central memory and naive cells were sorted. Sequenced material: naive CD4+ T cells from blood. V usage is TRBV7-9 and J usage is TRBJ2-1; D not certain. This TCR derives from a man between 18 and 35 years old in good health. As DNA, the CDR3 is TGTGCCAGCAGCTTAGACATGGATGAGCAGTTCTTC. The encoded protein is CASSLDMDEQFF. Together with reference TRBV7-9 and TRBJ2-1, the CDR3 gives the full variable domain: DTGVSQNPRHKITKRGQNVTFRCDPISEHNRLYWYRQTLGQGPEFLTYFQNEAQLEKSRLLSDRFSAERPKGSFSTLEIQRTEQGDSAMYLCASSLDMDEQFFGPGTRLTVL.